This T cell receptor (beta chain) derives from a study of T cell changes during pregnancy in multiple sclerosis. Produced via immunoSEQ multiplex PCR; TCRdb's table is partial and in-frame only. The sample contains about 92,000 clones, 80% to 95% of which appear only once. V was clipped by 2 bases and J by 3 bases; unmatched bases: 5. Germline lookup yields CDR1 LNHDA and CDR2 SQIVND (reference sequence). The CDR3 extends over 15 amino acids. This clone was seen a handful of times. The source of this sequence is a female donor with multiple sclerosis, enrolled in a pregnancy study. J is TRBJ2-7 and V is TRBV19, with 9 bases that match TRBD2. Sequenced here: peripheral blood, sampled in the first trimester of pregnancy. The CDR3 DNA reads as TGTGCCAGTAGTATAATGAGCGGGGGGATCTACGAGCAGTACTTC. The encoded protein is CASSIMSGGIYEQYF.